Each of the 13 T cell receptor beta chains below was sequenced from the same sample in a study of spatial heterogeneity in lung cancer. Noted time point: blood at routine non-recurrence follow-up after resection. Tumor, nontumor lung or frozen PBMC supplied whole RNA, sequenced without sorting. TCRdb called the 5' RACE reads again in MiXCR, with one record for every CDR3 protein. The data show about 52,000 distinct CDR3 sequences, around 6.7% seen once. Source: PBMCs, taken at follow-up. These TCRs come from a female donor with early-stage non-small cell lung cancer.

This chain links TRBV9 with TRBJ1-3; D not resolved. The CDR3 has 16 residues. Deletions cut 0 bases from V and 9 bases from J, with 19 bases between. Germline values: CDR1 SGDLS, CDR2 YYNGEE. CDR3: CASSVATVPEGGTIYF. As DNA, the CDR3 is TGTGCCAGCAGCGTAGCTACAGTCCCCGAAGGAGGCACCATATATTTT.

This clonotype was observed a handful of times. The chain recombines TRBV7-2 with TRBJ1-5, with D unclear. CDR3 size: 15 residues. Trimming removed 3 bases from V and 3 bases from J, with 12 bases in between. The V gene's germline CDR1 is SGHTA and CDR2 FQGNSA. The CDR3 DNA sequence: TGTGCCAGCAGCTTCCAAAAGGGAGCCAATCAGCCCCAGCATTTT. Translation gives CASSFQKGANQPQHF.

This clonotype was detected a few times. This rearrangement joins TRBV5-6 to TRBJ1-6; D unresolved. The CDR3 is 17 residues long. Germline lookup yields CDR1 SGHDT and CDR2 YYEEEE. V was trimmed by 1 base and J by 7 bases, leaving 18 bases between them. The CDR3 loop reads CASSLSGEVVGNSPLHF. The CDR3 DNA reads TGTGCCAGCAGCTTGTCGGGAGAGGTGGTCGGGAATTCACCCCTCCACTTT.

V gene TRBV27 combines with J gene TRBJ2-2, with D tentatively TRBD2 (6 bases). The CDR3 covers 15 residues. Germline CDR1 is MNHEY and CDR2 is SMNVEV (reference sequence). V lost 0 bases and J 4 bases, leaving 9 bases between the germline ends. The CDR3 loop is CASSLSGRGTGELFF. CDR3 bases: TGTGCCAGCAGTTTATCGGGGCGGGGCACCGGGGAGCTGTTTTTT.

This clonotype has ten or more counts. DNA of the CDR3: TGTGCCAGCAGGTCCGGGACAGGGCCGTACGAGCAGTACTTC. It yields the protein CASRSGTGPYEQYF. The rearrangement links TRBV6-2 or TRBV6-3 to TRBJ2-7, with 9 bases identical to TRBD1. The trim removed 6 bases at V and 4 bases at J, leaving 7 bases unmatched. Germline CDR1 is MNHEY and CDR2 is SVGEGT. The CDR3 has 14 residues.

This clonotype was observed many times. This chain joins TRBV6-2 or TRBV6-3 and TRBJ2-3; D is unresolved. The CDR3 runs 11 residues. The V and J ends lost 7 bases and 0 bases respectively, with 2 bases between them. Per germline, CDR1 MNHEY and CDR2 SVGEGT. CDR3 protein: CASTSTDTQYF. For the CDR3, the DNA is TGTGCCAGCACGAGCACAGATACGCAGTATTTT.

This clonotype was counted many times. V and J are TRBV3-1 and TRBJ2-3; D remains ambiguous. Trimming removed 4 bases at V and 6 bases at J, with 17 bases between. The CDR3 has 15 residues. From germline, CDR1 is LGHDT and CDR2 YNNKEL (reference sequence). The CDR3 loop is CASSPPGSISDTQYF. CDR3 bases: TGTGCCAGCAGCCCCCCCGGGTCGATCTCCGATACGCAGTATTTT.

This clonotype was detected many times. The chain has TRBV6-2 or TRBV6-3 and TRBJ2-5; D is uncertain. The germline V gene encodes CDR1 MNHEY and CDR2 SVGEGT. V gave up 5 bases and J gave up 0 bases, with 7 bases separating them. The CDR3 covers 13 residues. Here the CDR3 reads CASSHRYQETQYF. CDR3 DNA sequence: TGTGCCAGCAGTCACCGGTACCAAGAGACCCAGTACTTC.

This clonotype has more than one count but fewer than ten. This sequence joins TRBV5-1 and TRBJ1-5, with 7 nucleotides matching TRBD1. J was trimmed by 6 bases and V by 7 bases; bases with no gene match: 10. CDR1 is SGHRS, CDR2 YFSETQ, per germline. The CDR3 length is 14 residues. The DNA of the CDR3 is TGCGCCAGCTCAGGGGGGGGCGCGGGTCAGCCCCAGCATTTT. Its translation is CASSGGGAGQPQHF. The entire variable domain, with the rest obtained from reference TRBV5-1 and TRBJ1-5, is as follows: KAGVTQTPRYLIKTRGQQVTLSCSPISGHRSVSWYQQTPGQGLQFLFEYFSETQRNKGNFPGRFSGRQFSNSRSEMNVSTLELGDSALYLCASSGGGAGQPQHFGDGTRLSIL.

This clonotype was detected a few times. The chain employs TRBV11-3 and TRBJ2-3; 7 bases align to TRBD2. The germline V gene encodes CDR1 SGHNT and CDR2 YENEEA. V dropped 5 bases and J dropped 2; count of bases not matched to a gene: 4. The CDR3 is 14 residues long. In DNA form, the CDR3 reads TGTGCCAGCAGCCAGCGGGGCTTCACAGATACGCAGTATTTT. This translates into CASSQRGFTDTQYF. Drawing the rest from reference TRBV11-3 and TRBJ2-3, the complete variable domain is EAGVVQSPRYKIIEKKQPVAFWCNPISGHNTLYWYLQNLGQGPELLIRYENEEAVDDSQLPKDRFSAERLKGVDSTLKIQPAELGDSAVYLCASSQRGFTDTQYFGPGTRLTVL.

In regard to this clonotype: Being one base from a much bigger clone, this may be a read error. In DNA form, the CDR3 reads TGTGCCAGCAGTTTAGCGCTCGGGGGGCTGGACTACACCTTC. Translation gives CASSLALGGLDYTF. The chain has TRBV12-3 or TRBV12-4 and TRBJ1-2; a possible D gene is TRBD1 (6 bases). V was trimmed by 0 bases and J by 10 bases, leaving 15 bases between them. CDR3 length: 14 residues.

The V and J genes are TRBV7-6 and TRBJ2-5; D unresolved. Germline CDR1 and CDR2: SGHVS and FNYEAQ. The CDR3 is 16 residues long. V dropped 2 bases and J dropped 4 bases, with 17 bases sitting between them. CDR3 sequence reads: CASSLSRGGYGETQYF. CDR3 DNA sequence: TGTGCCAGCAGCTTATCTAGAGGTGGTTATGGAGAGACCCAGTACTTC.

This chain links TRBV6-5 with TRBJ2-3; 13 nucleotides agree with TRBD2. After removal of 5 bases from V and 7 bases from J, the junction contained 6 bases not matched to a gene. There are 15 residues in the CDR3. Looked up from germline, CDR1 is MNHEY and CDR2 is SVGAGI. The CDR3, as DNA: TGTGCCAGCAGTCCCCGGACTAGCGGGAGAAATACGCAGTATTTT. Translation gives CASSPRTSGRNTQYF.